Below, 32 T cell receptor beta chains from the same sample are listed, as sequenced in a study of blood T cell repertoires in COVID-19. Measured with immunoSEQ multiplex PCR; TCRdb has only the in-frame clones, and not every one. This sample has under 55,000 clones, with more than 70% found just once. Sequencing was performed on peripheral blood. The origin of the receptors is a human donor in a cohort sampled during active COVID-19.

The chain employs TRBV19 and TRBJ2-1; 12 bases agree with TRBD1. CDR1 and CDR2 (germline): LNHDA, SQIVND (reference sequence). This CDR3 is 15 amino acids long. The J segment lost 3 bases and the V segment lost 6 bases, leaving 3 bases of the junction unmatched. The CDR3 loop reads CASRGTGGGYNEQFF. Written as DNA, the CDR3 is TGTGCCAGTAGAGGGACAGGGGGCGGCTACAATGAGCAGTTCTTC.

The rearrangement joins TRBV7-9 to TRBJ1-1; 7 nucleotides agree with TRBD1. CDR3 length: 14 residues. Germline CDR1 SEHNR, CDR2 FQNEAQ (reference sequence). With V trimmed by 5 bases and J by 5 bases, 8 bases remained unmatched. The CDR3 coding sequence is TGTGCCAGCAGCGCAGGACAGGCGGGGACTGAAGCTTTCTTT. Its translation: CASSAGQAGTEAFF.

The genes are TRBV6-5 and TRBJ1-6, with D hard to call. The germline CDR1 and CDR2 sequences are MNHEY and SVGAGI. V dropped 0 bases and J dropped 5 bases, with 8 bases sitting between them. The CDR3 is 15 residues long. DNA of the CDR3: TGTGCCAGCAGTTACTCGAGGAGGGATAATTCACCCCTCCACTTT. Its protein product is CASSYSRRDNSPLHF.

This clone was counted once. The rearrangement uses TRBV4-3 and TRBJ2-2; D not resolved. Germline loops: CDR1 LGHNA, CDR2 YSLEER. The CDR3 consists of 15 residues. Trimming stripped 6 bases from V and 1 base from J, with 12 bases between. CDR3 protein: CASSLAEMNTGELFF. CDR3 nucleotide sequence: TGCGCCAGCAGTCTGGCGGAGATGAACACCGGGGAGCTGTTTTTT.

Only one count was recorded for this clone. The chain couples TRBV27 to TRBJ1-2; a possible D gene is TRBD1 (6 bases). The CDR3 is made up of 11 amino acids. V lost 10 bases, J lost 8 bases, and 14 bases lay in between. CDR1 is MNHEY, CDR2 SMNVEV, per germline (reference sequence). The CDR3 sequence is CATQGRGGYTF. The CDR3 DNA reads TGTGCCACCCAGGGGAGAGGCGGCTACACCTTC.

This sequence joins TRBV10-1 and TRBJ1-1; D might be TRBD1 (5 bases). Per the germline V gene, CDR1 is WNHNN and CDR2 is SYGVQD (reference sequence). V was pared by 4 bases and J by 1 base, with 13 bases between. The CDR3 covers 15 residues. Here the CDR3 reads CASSVFPQGNTEAFF. The DNA for the CDR3 is TGCGCCAGCAGTGTTTTTCCTCAGGGGAACACTGAAGCTTTCTTT.

This clone is a singleton in its sample. The chain links TRBV5-5 to TRBJ2-5, with D maybe TRBD2 (5 bases). The CDR3 length is 15 residues. The germline V gene has CDR1 SGHKS and CDR2 YYEKEE (reference sequence). V was trimmed by 3 bases and J by 5 bases, leaving 17 bases between them. The chain's CDR3 is CASSSSHGVRETQYF. The CDR3, as DNA: TGTGCCAGCAGCTCAAGCCACGGGGTTCGGGAGACCCAGTACTTC.

V is TRBV7-9 and J is TRBJ1-6, with no clear D. The germline gives CDR1 SEHNR, CDR2 FQNEAQ (reference sequence). V was shortened by 2 bases and J by 7 bases, with 9 bases between the two germline ends. The CDR3 has 14 residues. The CDR3 DNA reads TGTGCCAGCAGCTTAAGCACAGTCAATTCACCCCTCCACTTT. Protein product: CASSLSTVNSPLHF.

This chain connects TRBV4-1 to TRBJ1-4, with 7 bases matching TRBD1. The CDR3 is 16 amino acids. Per germline, CDR1 MGHRA and CDR2 YSYEKL. Unmatched junction bases numbered 7, after V lost 6 bases and J lost 0 bases. The CDR3 DNA sequence: TGCGCCAGCAGAGGAACAGGGGCAGCAACTAATGAAAAACTGTTTTTT. This gives the protein CASRGTGAATNEKLFF.

This chain uses TRBV25-1 with TRBJ1-2; unclear D gene. V gave up 5 bases and J gave up 4 bases, with 11 bases separating them. Germline V gives CDR1 MGHDK, CDR2 SYGVNS. The CDR3 length is 13 residues. CDR3 sequence: CASSLNRGYGYTF. DNA of the CDR3: TGTGCCAGCAGTCTAAACCGGGGCTATGGCTACACCTTC.

The V call is TRBV19, the J call TRBJ1-1; 11 bases agree with TRBD1. Germline V gene sequence: CDR1 LNHDA, CDR2 SQIVND (reference sequence). V was pared by 4 bases and J by 3 bases, with 7 bases of the junction left unmatched. The CDR3 covers 16 residues. Here the CDR3 DNA reads TGTGCCAGTAGTACTTTGGACAGGGGGCTGGACACTGAAGCTTTCTTT. Amino acid sequence: CASSTLDRGLDTEAFF.

J is TRBJ2-3 and V is TRBV6-6, with a weak D call TRBD1 (6 bases). Germline V gives CDR1 MNHNY, CDR2 SVGAGI (reference sequence). The V end lost 0 bases, the J end lost 0 bases, and 10 bases lay between the germline ends. This CDR3 contains 16 residues. The CDR3 here is CASSYSSRGSTDTQYF. In DNA, the CDR3 is TGTGCCAGCAGTTACTCGAGCAGGGGAAGCACAGATACGCAGTATTTT.

J is TRBJ1-6 and V is TRBV7-6, with D possibly being TRBD1 (6 bases). CDR1 SGHVS and CDR2 FNYEAQ come from the germline V gene. The CDR3 runs to 16 residues. The ends were cut back, 3 bases at V and 10 bases at J, with 19 bases in the middle. This chain's CDR3 is CASSLGPDRLQSPLHF. The DNA of the CDR3 is TGTGCCAGCAGCTTGGGGCCAGACAGGTTGCAGTCACCCCTCCACTTT.

The rearrangement uses TRBV7-2 and TRBJ2-5; D is possibly TRBD2 (7 bases). V lost 5 bases and J lost 0, with 16 bases in between. The CDR3 has 16 amino acids. Germline values: CDR1 SGHTA, CDR2 FQGNSA. The CDR3 is CASSQGGSGHQETQYF. DNA of the CDR3: TGTGCCAGCAGCCAAGGGGGTAGCGGGCACCAAGAGACCCAGTACTTC.

This chain connects TRBV10-3 to TRBJ2-2; TRBD2 matches 9 bases. Germline CDR1 ENHRY, CDR2 SYGVKD. The CDR3 totals 16 residues. V was clipped by 0 bases and J by 3 bases; unmatched bases: 2. In DNA, the CDR3 is TGTGCCATCAGTGAGTCAAGCGGGGGGTACACCGGGGAGCTGTTTTTT. Its protein is CAISESSGGYTGELFF.

This chain links TRBV2 with TRBJ2-7; 7 nucleotides match TRBD1. Germline values: CDR1 SNHLY, CDR2 FYNNEI. The CDR3 runs 13 residues. The J segment lost 4 bases and the V segment lost 7 bases, leaving 7 bases of the junction unmatched. CDR3 residues: CASTLGQKYEQYF. The CDR3 coding sequence is TGTGCCAGCACCTTGGGACAGAAGTACGAGCAGTACTTC.

This chain joins TRBV10-2 and TRBJ1-6, with TRBD1 matching over 8 bases. The germline CDR1 and CDR2 sequences are WSHSY and SAAADI. V shed 11 bases, J shed 7 bases, and the junction held 7 bases outside the gene matches. The CDR3 totals 13 residues. This chain's CDR3 is CAGTDRENSPLHF. In DNA form, the CDR3 reads TGCGCCGGAACGGACAGGGAAAATTCACCCCTCCACTTT.

This rearrangement joins TRBV2 to TRBJ1-5, with a tentative D call TRBD1 (5 bases). Per the germline V gene, CDR1 is SNHLY and CDR2 is FYNNEI. CDR3 length: 14 amino acids. Deletions cut 10 bases from V and 1 base from J, with 14 bases between. In DNA, the CDR3 is TGTGCCACCCATCAGGGCTCGAGCAATCAGCCCCAGCATTTT. It codes for CATHQGSSNQPQHF.

The gene calls are TRBV12-3 or TRBV12-4 and TRBJ1-2; no clear D gene. The V end lost 3 bases, the J end lost 4 bases, and 9 bases lay between the germline ends. The CDR3 totals 13 residues. The CDR3 sequence: CASSFEGGYGYTF. CDR3 DNA sequence: TGTGCCAGCAGTTTTGAAGGCGGCTATGGCTACACCTTC.

The chain recombines TRBV7-9 with TRBJ2-3, with 12 bases identical to TRBD2. The CDR3 runs 16 residues. Germline V gives CDR1 SEHNR, CDR2 FQNEAQ (reference sequence). V lost 5 bases to trimming and J lost 3 bases; unmatched junction nucleotides: 6. The DNA for the CDR3 is TGTGCCAGCAGCCCGAAGACTAGCGGGGGAACAGATACGCAGTATTTT. Translated, it gives CASSPKTSGGTDTQYF.

The genes are TRBV30 and TRBJ2-1; 9 bases line up with TRBD2. This CDR3 has 13 residues. V lost 0 bases to trimming and J lost 10 bases; unmatched junction nucleotides: 4. Germline V gives CDR1 GTSNPN, CDR2 SVGIG (reference sequence). The CDR3 coding sequence is TGTGCCTGGAGTGTACAAGCGGGGGGAGAGCAGTTCTTC. This encodes CAWSVQAGGEQFF.

This chain uses TRBV7-9 with TRBJ1-2; the match to TRBD1 covers 8 bases. From germline, CDR1 is SEHNR and CDR2 FQNEAQ (reference sequence). V was clipped by 0 bases and J by 6 bases; unmatched bases: 6. The CDR3 runs 15 residues. CDR3 loop: CASSLAHRGVHGYTF. The CDR3 coding sequence is TGTGCCAGCAGCTTAGCCCACAGGGGGGTTCATGGCTACACCTTC. Full variable domain (rest looked up from reference TRBV7-9 and TRBJ1-2): DTGVSQNPRHKITKRGQNVTFRCDPISEHNRLYWYRQTLGQGPEFLTYFQNEAQLEKSRLLSDRFSAERPKGSFSTLEIQRTEQGDSAMYLCASSLAHRGVHGYTFGSGTRLTVV.

The chain has TRBV5-4 and TRBJ2-5; 9 bases fit TRBD2. The CDR3 contains 15 residues. Trimming at V came to 0 bases and at J to 5 bases, leaving 5 bases not matched to a gene. Germline-derived CDR1 and CDR2 are SGHNT and YYREEE (reference sequence). CDR3: CASSLGGGASETQYF. As DNA, the CDR3 is TGTGCCAGCAGCTTGGGCGGGGGGGCCAGTGAGACCCAGTACTTC. Full variable domain (missing parts from reference TRBV5-4 and TRBJ2-5): ETGVTQSPTHLIKTRGQQVTLRCSSQSGHNTVSWYQQALGQGPQFIFQYYREEENGRGNFPPRFSGLQFPNYSSELNVNALELDDSALYLCASSLGGGASETQYFGPGTRLLVL.

This clone occurred once. The CDR3 bases are TGTGCCAGCAGCGTAGGGTCGGGGGTGAATACCGGGGAGCTGTTTTTT. Encoded protein: CASSVGSGVNTGELFF. The chain joins TRBV9 to TRBJ2-2, with D possibly matching TRBD2 (6 bases). CDR3 length: 16 amino acids. In germline, CDR1 is SGDLS, CDR2 YYNGEE. Trimming pared 0 bases from V and 5 bases from J, leaving 14 bases between.

The chain links TRBV9 to TRBJ1-6; D remains unclear. Germline V gives CDR1 SGDLS, CDR2 YYNGEE. The CDR3 has 14 amino acids. V was clipped by 2 bases and J by 0 bases, with 3 bases between them. The CDR3 loop is CASSVRSYNSPLHF. The CDR3 nucleotides are TGTGCCAGCAGCGTCCGCTCCTATAATTCACCCCTCCACTTT.

Here the CDR3 reads CASSPTAGQIFYEQYF. The CDR3 DNA follows: TGTGCCAGCAGTCCAACCGCCGGACAGATATTTTACGAGCAGTACTTC. This chain joins TRBV27 and TRBJ2-7; D perhaps matches TRBD1 (6 bases). The germline V gene encodes CDR1 MNHEY and CDR2 SMNVEV (reference sequence). This CDR3 region has 16 residues. Trimming took 5 bases from V and 4 from J, leaving 21 bases between them.

The chain has TRBV5-1 and TRBJ1-5; D possibly corresponds to TRBD1 (6 bases). CDR1 SGHRS and CDR2 YFSETQ come from the germline V gene. Trimming cost V 0 bases and J 6 bases, with 10 bases left between them. This CDR3 spans 14 amino acids. The CDR3 nucleotides read TGCGCCAGCAGCTTGGACGGGGGGCTTCAGCCCCAGCATTTT. Residues: CASSLDGGLQPQHF.

This clone was picked up one time. J is TRBJ2-3 and V is TRBV11-1, with 8 bases matching TRBD2. The CDR3 loop spans 14 amino acids. Germline V lookup: CDR1 SGHAT, CDR2 FQDESV (reference sequence). J gave up 7 bases and V 4 bases, and 7 bases lay outside the gene matches. The CDR3 sequence: CASSWPGGLNTQYF. In DNA, the CDR3 is TGTGCCAGCAGCTGGCCGGGGGGGCTAAATACGCAGTATTTT.

The rearrangement links TRBV6-5 to TRBJ2-7; TRBD1 agrees at 9 bases. CDR1 and CDR2 from the germline V gene are MNHEY and SVGAGI. This CDR3 region has 15 residues. With 6 bases clipped from V and 2 bases from J, the junction kept 8 bases outside the gene matches. The CDR3 region is CASRPTGTGTYEQYF. The CDR3, as DNA: TGTGCCAGCAGACCCACCGGGACAGGGACCTACGAGCAGTACTTC.

CDR3 loop: CASSFYSGTGYEQYF. CDR3 coding DNA: TGTGCCAGCAGTTTTTATTCCGGGACAGGATACGAGCAGTACTTC. This chain links TRBV6-5 with TRBJ2-7; 8 nucleotides match TRBD1. CDR1 is MNHEY and CDR2 is SVGAGI in the germline V gene. The ends lost 4 bases at V and 4 bases at J; junction bases unmatched: 9. The CDR3 totals 15 residues.

CDR3 protein: CAAGGSTGDEQYF. Written as DNA, the CDR3 is TGTGCCGCGGGGGGGTCGACCGGGGACGAGCAGTACTTC. This chain links TRBV10-3 with TRBJ2-7, with TRBD2 identical over 9 bases. There are 13 residues in the CDR3. The V gene's germline CDR1 is ENHRY and CDR2 SYGVKD. The V and J ends lost 11 bases and 5 bases, in that order; junction bases with no gene match: 10.

This clone was picked up one time. The chain is built from TRBV29-1 and TRBJ2-5; 12 positions agree with TRBD1. This CDR3 spans 14 amino acids. The V segment lost 4 bases and the J segment 4 bases; nucleotides outside the gene matches: 4. CDR1 and CDR2 (germline): SQVTM, ANQGSEA. The chain's CDR3 is CSVVGQGAGETQYF. The CDR3 region has the DNA TGCAGCGTTGTGGGACAGGGGGCTGGAGAGACCCAGTACTTC.